Listed below are T cell receptor beta chains from one sample, sequenced in a study of T cells in Graves' hyperthyroidism and ophthalmopathy. TCRdb processed the multiplex PCR reads anew with MiXCR; each CDR3 protein has one entry. The sample lists 700,000 to 850,000 distinct CDR3 sequences; approximately 40% were seen once. Sample: blood. The receptors shown here come from a middle-aged woman with Graves' hyperthyroidism. CDR3s include the opening cysteine and the closing phenylalanine or tryptophan. D genes are given only for firm matches. Some rows have no size entry. The others give once, few or many, or a class for an expanded clone.

cdr3_aa | cdr3_nt | j_call | v_call | d_call | clone_size
CASSPQFEAFF | TGTGCCAGCAGCCCCCAATTTGAAGCTTTCTTT | TRBJ1-1 | TRBV7-2 | NA | NA
CASSSGTGIGPQHF | TGCGCCAGCAGCTCTGGGACAGGTATAGGGCCCCAGCATTTT | TRBJ1-5 | TRBV4-1 | TRBD1 | few
CASSNGQGGTEALF | TGCGCCAGCAGCAACGGACAGGGGGGCACTGAAGCTCTCTTT | TRBJ1-1 | TRBV11-1 | TRBD1 | NA
CASSEGTGGEAFF | TGTGCCAGCAGTGAAGGGACAGGGGGAGAAGCTTTCTTT | TRBJ1-1 | TRBV2 | TRBD1 | NA
CASSPRGVNEKLFF | TGTGCCAGCAGCCCACGTGGGGTTAATGAAAAACTGTTTTTT | TRBJ1-4 | TRBV5-6 | NA | many
CASSLRSGETQYF | TGTGCCAGCAGTTTAAGGTCTGGCGAGACCCAGTACTTC | TRBJ2-5 | TRBV12-3/TRBV12-4 | NA | few
CASRKSTGSYEQYF | TGTGCCAGCAGAAAATCGACAGGTTCCTACGAGCAGTACTTC | TRBJ2-7 | TRBV25-1 | NA | once
CASIPREYTDYGYTF | TGTGCCAGTATTCCTCGGGAGTATACGGACTATGGCTACACCTTC | TRBJ1-2 | TRBV19 | NA | NA
CASSYRAGEQETQYF | TGTGCCAGCAGTTACAGGGCGGGGGAGCAAGAGACCCAGTACTTC | TRBJ2-5 | TRBV10-2 | NA | once
CSVAGRLNTEAFF | TGCAGCGTCGCTGGGCGGTTGAACACTGAAGCTTTCTTT | TRBJ1-1 | TRBV29-1 | NA | many
CASSVARTGGAPGGYTF | TGTGCCAGCAGCGTAGCAAGGACAGGGGGCGCCCCGGGCGGCTACACCTTC | TRBJ1-2 | TRBV9 | TRBD1 | few
CASSLGDGFKYGYTF | TGTGCCAGCAGCTTAGGGGACGGATTTAAGTATGGCTACACCTTC | TRBJ1-2 | TRBV7-2 | NA | few
CASSQDSHYNSPLHF | TGCGCCAGCAGCCAAGACAGCCATTATAATTCACCCCTCCACTTT | TRBJ1-6 | TRBV4-3 | NA | NA
CASSRLPQGADSPLHF | TGTGCCAGTAGCCGCCTGCCGCAGGGGGCGGATTCACCCCTCCACTTT | TRBJ1-6 | TRBV19 | TRBD1 | NA
CASSYSRTGAYEQYF | TGTGCCAGCAGTTACAGTCGTACAGGGGCCTACGAGCAGTACTTC | TRBJ2-7 | TRBV6-5 | TRBD1 | few
CASSLGHGYGYTF | TGTGCCAGCAGCTTAGGTCATGGTTATGGCTACACCTTC | TRBJ1-2 | TRBV7-2 | NA | many
CASSWRWGQPQHF | TGTGCCAGCAGCTGGCGGTGGGGGCAGCCCCAGCATTTT | TRBJ1-5 | TRBV6-5 | NA | NA
CASSAGQLNSPLHF | TGTGCCAGTAGCGCGGGACAGCTGAATTCACCCCTCCACTTT | TRBJ1-6 | TRBV19 | TRBD1 | many
CASSSTGHSNQPQHF | TGTGCCAGCAGTTCCACAGGGCATAGCAATCAGCCCCAGCATTTT | TRBJ1-5 | TRBV7-2 | NA | many
CASSRWTLSAHYGYTF | TGTGCCAGCAGTAGATGGACACTCTCTGCTCACTATGGCTACACCTTC | TRBJ1-2 | TRBV27 | NA | few
CSADGTGTGYNEKLFF | TGCAGTGCCGACGGAACCGGGACAGGGTATAATGAAAAACTGTTTTTT | TRBJ1-4 | TRBV20-1 | TRBD1 | many
CASSLSLGQGVGELFF | TGCGCCAGCAGCCTAAGTCTAGGACAGGGAGTCGGGGAGCTGTTTTTT | TRBJ2-2 | TRBV5-1 | TRBD1 | few
CAIRSGDEQFF | TGTGCCATCAGATCAGGGGATGAGCAGTTCTTC | TRBJ2-1 | TRBV10-3 | NA | NA
CASSQGGAANTEAFF | TGCGCCAGCAGCCAAGGGGGGGCGGCGAACACTGAAGCTTTCTTT | TRBJ1-1 | TRBV4-3 | NA | NA
CASTGLLDTEAFF | TGCGCCAGCACCGGACTCTTGGACACTGAAGCTTTCTTT | TRBJ1-1 | TRBV10-1 | NA | NA
CASSPRHQEQYF | TGTGCCAGCAGTCCCCGACACCAAGAGCAGTACTTC | TRBJ2-7 | TRBV12-3/TRBV12-4 | NA | NA
CASRQGTNTEAFF | TGTGCCAGCAGACAGGGGACGAACACTGAAGCTTTCTTT | TRBJ1-1 | TRBV6-1 | TRBD1 | few
CSARDPGGWETQYF | TGCAGTGCTAGAGATCCCGGGGGGTGGGAGACCCAGTACTTC | TRBJ2-5 | TRBV20-1 | TRBD2 | many
CASSPRRQGRQPQHF | TGTGCCAGCAGTCCTCGTAGACAGGGAAGACAGCCCCAGCATTTT | TRBJ1-5 | TRBV12-3/TRBV12-4 | TRBD1 | NA
CASSLDRGIGYTF | TGTGCCAGCAGCTTGGATAGGGGAATTGGCTACACCTTC | TRBJ1-2 | TRBV5-4 | NA | many
CASTLTADNEKLFF | TGTGCCAGCACCCTGACGGCCGATAATGAAAAACTGTTTTTT | TRBJ1-4 | TRBV7-2 | NA | many
CSVALGDTYTGELFF | TGCAGCGTAGCCCTAGGGGACACCTACACCGGGGAGCTGTTTTTT | TRBJ2-2 | TRBV29-1 | NA | many
CASSALAGGPADTQYF | TGTGCCAGCAGCGCCTTAGCGGGAGGGCCGGCAGATACGCAGTATTTT | TRBJ2-3 | TRBV9 | TRBD2 | once
CASSLSGSVSNQPQHF | TGTGCCAGCAGTTTATCGGGTTCGGTTAGCAATCAGCCCCAGCATTTT | TRBJ1-5 | TRBV9 | NA | NA
CSAVPREYNEQYF | TGCAGTGCTGTACCACGGGAGTATAACGAGCAGTACTTC | TRBJ2-7 | TRBV20-1 | NA | few
CASRSLDRLNTEAFF | TGTGCCAGCAGATCCCTTGACAGATTGAACACTGAAGCTTTCTTT | TRBJ1-1 | TRBV13 | NA | many
CASSLAGGLRFEKLFF | TGTGCCAGCAGTTTAGCAGGGGGCCTTCGTTTTGAAAAACTGTTTTTT | TRBJ1-4 | TRBV12-3/TRBV12-4 | TRBD1 | NA
CASSPGTPFVGELFF | TGTGCCAGCAGCCCCGGGACACCCTTTGTGGGGGAGCTGTTTTTT | TRBJ2-2 | TRBV7-6 | NA | many
CASSFGHSGNYEQYF | TGTGCCAGCAGTTTTGGCCACAGTGGAAACTACGAGCAGTACTTC | TRBJ2-7 | TRBV6-5 | NA | NA
CASKRQLMNTEAFF | TGTGCCAGCAAAAGACAGCTCATGAACACTGAAGCTTTCTTT | TRBJ1-1 | TRBV11-1 | NA | NA
CASSIDPRNISDTIYF | TGTGCCAGTAGTATAGATCCCCGGAACATTTCCGACACCATATATTTT | TRBJ1-3 | TRBV19 | NA | NA
CARSALGNTIYF | TGTGCCAGGAGTGCCCTCGGAAACACCATATATTTT | TRBJ1-3 | TRBV2 | NA | few
CASSWELGEQYF | TGCGCCAGCAGCTGGGAGTTGGGCGAGCAGTACTTC | TRBJ2-7 | TRBV5-1 | NA | many
CASSLMPGADSPLHF | TGTGCCAGCAGCTTAATGCCGGGAGCGGATTCACCCCTCCACTTT | TRBJ1-6 | TRBV7-3 | NA | many
CASSFVGLAGASYEQYF | TGTGCCAGCAGTTTCGTGGGACTAGCCGGTGCCTCCTACGAGCAGTACTTC | TRBJ2-7 | TRBV7-2 | TRBD2 | NA
CASRRTEGSPLHF | TGTGCCAGCCGGCGGACAGAGGGTTCACCCCTCCACTTT | TRBJ1-6 | TRBV25-1 | NA | many
CASSPAGTAWMAEAFF | TGTGCCAGCAGTCCCGCCGGGACCGCTTGGATGGCTGAAGCTTTCTTT | TRBJ1-1 | TRBV27 | NA | NA
CARGSTGGETQYF | TGTGCCAGGGGATCGACAGGGGGAGAGACCCAGTACTTC | TRBJ2-5 | TRBV2 | TRBD1 | NA
CATSDPRTAADTQYF | TGTGCCACCAGTGATCCTCGGACAGCCGCAGATACGCAGTATTTT | TRBJ2-3 | TRBV24-1 | NA | NA
CASSLAGRSGSYNEQFF | TGTGCCAGCAGCTTAGCGGGGCGCTCTGGCTCCTACAATGAGCAGTTCTTC | TRBJ2-1 | TRBV7-9 | NA | NA
CSARARGDRGGTQYF | TGCAGTGCTAGAGCTCGGGGGGACAGGGGGGGGACCCAGTACTTC | TRBJ2-5 | TRBV20-1 | TRBD1 | many
CASSQGGGRFQETQYF | TGCGCCAGCAGCCAAGGGGGCGGGAGGTTCCAAGAGACCCAGTACTTC | TRBJ2-5 | TRBV7-2 | NA | NA
CASSYSFSGNTIYF | TGTGCCAGCAGTTACAGCTTCTCTGGAAACACCATATATTTT | TRBJ1-3 | TRBV12-3/TRBV12-4 | NA | NA
CASSEIFQGAFF | TGTGCCAGCAGTGAAATTTTCCAGGGAGCTTTCTTT | TRBJ1-1 | TRBV6-1 | NA | few
CASSYARAYEQYF | TGTGCCAGCAGTTATGCCAGGGCTTACGAGCAGTACTTC | TRBJ2-7 | TRBV6-5 | NA | NA
CASSWGTSGTGELFF | TGTGCCAGCAGTTGGGGGACTAGCGGCACCGGGGAGCTGTTTTTT | TRBJ2-2 | TRBV6-6 | TRBD2 | NA
CASSRSEGGELFF | TGTGCCAGCAGCCGCTCGGAAGGAGGAGAACTGTTTTTT | TRBJ1-4 | TRBV7-6 | NA | once
CASSLGREQETQYF | TGTGCCAGCAGCTTGGGGCGGGAGCAAGAGACCCAGTACTTC | TRBJ2-5 | TRBV7-2 | TRBD2 | many
CASSQMVGTEAFF | TGTGCCAGCTCACAAATGGTAGGGACTGAAGCTTTCTTT | TRBJ1-1 | TRBV18 | NA | NA
CASSTRVDYGYTF | TGTGCCAGTAGCACCAGGGTGGACTATGGCTACACCTTC | TRBJ1-2 | TRBV19 | NA | NA